A selection of T cell receptor beta chains follows, all from one sample in a study of T cell responses to AZD1222 COVID-19 vaccine. Sequencing used immunoSEQ multiplex PCR; TCRdb keeps in-frame clones, though not all of them. The profile shows approximately 150,000 clones, roughly 92% of them singletons. The sequencing here drew on peripheral blood, taken on day 0 of AZD1222 vaccination. Every receptor here comes from an adult in good health. Both conserved end residues are part of each CDR3. A D gene is named only where the DNA matches it firmly. Size values are once, few and many counts, or a class for expanded clones, and some rows have none.

J gene | clone size | D gene | V gene | CDR3 protein | CDR3 DNA
TRBJ1-1 | . | . | TRBV5-5 | CASSFPGLRGTEAFF | TGTGCCAGCAGCTTTCCAGGTTTGAGGGGTACTGAAGCTTTCTTT
TRBJ1-2 | . | . | TRBV6-5 | CASSYVGFYGYTF | TGTGCCAGCAGTTACGTGGGTTTCTATGGCTACACCTTC
TRBJ2-7 | . | TRBD1 | TRBV2 | CASSGTGDPWMAYEQYF | TGTGCCAGCAGCGGGACAGGGGATCCATGGATGGCTTACGAGCAGTACTTC
TRBJ2-5 | . | . | TRBV18 | CASSPGPQETQYF | TGTGCCAGCTCACCCGGACCCCAAGAGACCCAGTACTTC
TRBJ1-4 | . | . | TRBV6-5 | CASRSPGGEKLFF | TGTGCCAGCAGATCTCCCGGAGGTGAAAAACTGTTTTTT
TRBJ2-7 | many | . | TRBV15 | CATSRGAPRREGGYEQYF | TGTGCCACCAGCAGGGGGGCCCCTCGCAGGGAGGGCGGCTACGAGCAGTACTTC
TRBJ1-1 | . | . | TRBV13 | CASSSRQMNTEAFF | TGTGCCAGCAGCTCGCGCCAAATGAACACTGAAGCTTTCTTT
TRBJ2-7 | . | . | TRBV4-1 | CASSQFSRLSEQYF | TGCGCCAGCAGCCAGTTTAGCCGCTTGAGCGAGCAGTACTTC
TRBJ1-2 | . | . | TRBV19 | CASSTGWAEGYTF | TGTGCCAGTAGTACCGGGTGGGCAGAGGGCTACACCTTC
TRBJ2-6 | . | . | TRBV23-1 | CASSQFVPVWGAPSGPGANVLTF | TGCGCCAGCAGTCAATTCGTTCCTGTGTGGGGGGCGCCCTCAGGGCCTGGGGCCAACGTCCTGACTTTC
TRBJ1-2 | . | . | TRBV10-3 | CAISGRSAYGYTF | TGTGCCATCAGTGGAAGGTCAGCTTATGGCTACACCTTC
TRBJ2-6 | few | . | TRBV12-5 | CASRGSGANVLTF | TGTGCTAGTAGAGGCTCTGGGGCCAACGTCCTGACTTTC
TRBJ2-1 | . | TRBD2 | TRBV5-1 | CASSLGLADYNEQFF | TGCGCCAGCAGCTTGGGACTAGCGGACTACAATGAGCAGTTCTTC
TRBJ1-3 | many | TRBD1 | TRBV30 | CAWYRTGVEFSGNTIYF | TGTGCCTGGTACCGAACAGGGGTAGAATTCTCTGGAAACACCATATATTTT
TRBJ2-3 | . | TRBD2 | TRBV9 | CASSVERLAESDTQYF | TGTGCCAGCAGCGTCGAGAGACTAGCGGAGTCAGATACGCAGTATTTT
TRBJ2-1 | . | . | TRBV9 | CASSARPRTRAIPHNEQFF | TGTGCCAGCAGCGCCCGACCGAGAACCCGGGCCATCCCCCACAATGAGCAGTTCTTC
TRBJ2-7 | once | TRBD1 | TRBV6-5 | CASSYSGTGSYEQYF | TGTGCCAGCAGTTACAGTGGGACAGGATCCTACGAGCAGTACTTC
TRBJ1-5 | . | TRBD1 | TRBV27 | CASSSFGGRGHQPQHF | TGTGCCAGCAGTTCATTTGGAGGCAGGGGGCATCAGCCCCAGCATTTT
TRBJ1-2 | . | . | TRBV18 | CASSLQGLAYGYTF | TGTGCCAGCTCCTTACAGGGACTTGCCTATGGCTACACCTTC
TRBJ2-3 | . | TRBD1 | TRBV7-8 | CASSNQAGTGGLDTQYF | TGTGCCAGCAGCAACCAGGCCGGGACAGGGGGTTTGGATACGCAGTATTTT
TRBJ1-3 | . | . | TRBV5-4 | CASSLDLKSGNTIYF | TGTGCCAGCAGCTTGGACCTAAAATCTGGAAACACCATATATTTT
TRBJ2-1 | . | . | TRBV25-1 | CASSDVAGTEQFF | TGTGCCAGCAGTGATGTAGCAGGGACAGAGCAGTTCTTC
TRBJ2-2 | few | TRBD1 | TRBV6-6 | CASSRPGQGAIGELFF | TGTGCCAGCAGTCGACCGGGACAGGGGGCGATCGGGGAGCTGTTTTTT
TRBJ1-5 | . | . | TRBV28 | CASSPGGEGNQPQHF | TGTGCCAGCAGTCCCGGTGGGGAGGGCAATCAGCCCCAGCATTTT
TRBJ1-2 | . | . | TRBV4-1 | CASSPRPQDRNGYTF | TGCGCCAGCAGCCCCCGCCCCCAGGACAGAAATGGCTACACCTTC
TRBJ2-7 | . | . | TRBV7-9 | CASSPDSFEQYF | TGTGCCAGCAGCCCGGACAGTTTCGAGCAGTACTTC
TRBJ1-5 | . | TRBD1 | TRBV20-1 | CSASTGDQPQHF | TGCAGTGCTAGTACAGGGGATCAGCCCCAGCATTTT
TRBJ2-1 | once | TRBD2 | TRBV18 | CASSLSGSGYNEQFF | TGTGCCAGCTCACTAAGCGGGAGTGGCTACAATGAGCAGTTCTTC
TRBJ1-2 | once | . | TRBV3-1/TRBV3-2 | CASSQEFTGPYGYTF | TGTGCCAGCAGCCAAGAATTTACAGGGCCCTATGGCTACACCTTC
TRBJ1-5 | . | . | TRBV7-3 | CASSPRDDKILARCFNQPQHF | TGTGCCAGCAGCCCCAGGGACGATAAAATATTGGCTCGGTGCTTCAATCAGCCCCAGCATTTT
TRBJ1-5 | once | . | TRBV28 | CASSWGGPSNQPQHF | TGTGCCAGCAGTTGGGGGGGCCCCTCTAATCAGCCCCAGCATTTT